This entry concerns a single T cell receptor beta chain. It has no known antigen specificity. The record has no base qualities; no much larger clone is one base away. Including the terminal cysteine and phenylalanine, the CDR3 comprises 13 residues. This entry keeps only the CDR3 DNA: 39 bases, framed from base 1. V and J are truncated by 0 bases and 3 bases respectively, leaving an intervening sequence of 6 bases. The CDR1 and CDR2 encoded by the germline V gene (reference sequence) are SEHNR and FQNEAQ. This entry belongs to a study of blood T cell repertoires in COVID-19 (dated by TCRdb to the early 2020s). Background on the whole study: Collaborator samples came from the United States, Italy and Spain and covered acute and convalescent phases of COVID-19. The sample metadata nearly always contained a de-identified subject ID, COVID-19 status, age in years and sex. Samples were obtained from the ongoing ImmuneRACE study (first 160 participants) and from 1,000 to 1,500 subjects provided by 6 global collaborators. The repertoires were released in a freely available public database intended as a resource for research on the immune response to SARS-CoV-2. Where available, HLA class I and class II types were taken from metadata supplied by the sample provider and were not determined by assay-based typing. Deeply sampled blood TCRbeta repertoires from subjects exposed to, actively infected with, or recovered from COVID-19 were included in the dataset. The prospective study material was composed of cDNA or gDNA derived from T cells, B-cell-depleted T cells, or PBMCs. What the work shows at the level of the full study, not this receptor alone: The quantity of clinical and demographic metadata differed by source and by participant and was supplied without curation.

Each collaborating institution followed its own protocols to collect whole blood in K2EDTA tubes. For TCRbeta analysis, collaborator samples were shipped as frozen whole blood, as isolated PBMCs, or as DNA extracted from either sample type. TCRbeta CDR3 regions were amplified from genomic DNA using the immunoSEQ Assay, a bias-controlled multiplex PCR. As for the original processing: The number of nucleated cells in each sample was estimated by amplification of reference gene primers within the assay. To quantify the absolute abundance of each unique TCRbeta CDR3 rearrangement, sequence reads were collapsed and filtered. For each sample, productive Simpson clonality was calculated by taking the square root of Simpson's diversity index across productive rearrangements. Drawn from immuneACCESS, this table holds only the in-frame rearrangements with V and J called that TCRdb kept. Clones are partly lost; checked studies trace under half to an unresolved V gene and leave the rest unexplained. V and J calls and clone size come straight from that table; D and trimming were deduced from the DNA. The sample table holds 200,000 to 300,000 clones, of which roughly 80% were seen once. The ten largest clonotypes hold around 6.5% of the sample.

The source material was peripheral blood. This TCR was recovered from a woman aged 55-69 years with active or convalescent COVID-19. Here the chain combines TRBV7-9 and TRBJ2-7, and possibly TRBD1, on 6 matching bases. For the CDR3, the sequence is CASSLADSYEQYF. The DNA is as follows: TGTGCCAGCAGCTTAGCGGACAGCTACGAGCAGTACTTC.